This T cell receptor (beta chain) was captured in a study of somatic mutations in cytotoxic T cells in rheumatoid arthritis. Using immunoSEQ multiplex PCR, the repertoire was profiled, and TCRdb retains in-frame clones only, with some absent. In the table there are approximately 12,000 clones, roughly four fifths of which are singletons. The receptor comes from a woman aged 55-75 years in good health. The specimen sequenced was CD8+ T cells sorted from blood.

DNA for the CDR3: TGTGCCAGCAGCGTAGAGACAGGGGGCACCGGGGAGCTGTTTTTT. It codes for CASSVETGGTGELFF. V and J are TRBV6-4 and TRBJ2-2; 9 bases line up with TRBD1. The CDR3 loop spans 15 amino acids. After removal of 6 bases from V and 4 bases from J, the junction contained 6 bases not matched to a gene. Germline V CDR1 and CDR2: MRHNA, SNTAGT.